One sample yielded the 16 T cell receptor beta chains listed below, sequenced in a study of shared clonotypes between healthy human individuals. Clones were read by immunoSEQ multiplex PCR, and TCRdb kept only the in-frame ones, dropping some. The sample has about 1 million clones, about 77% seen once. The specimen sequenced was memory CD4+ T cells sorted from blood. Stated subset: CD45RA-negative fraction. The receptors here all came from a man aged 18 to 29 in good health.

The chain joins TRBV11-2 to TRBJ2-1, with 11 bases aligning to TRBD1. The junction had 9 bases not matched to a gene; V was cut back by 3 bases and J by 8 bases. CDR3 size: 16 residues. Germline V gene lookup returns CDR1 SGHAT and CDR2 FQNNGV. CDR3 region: CASSLAGTGGFHEQFF. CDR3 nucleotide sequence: TGTGCCAGCAGCTTGGCCGGGACAGGGGGATTCCATGAGCAGTTCTTC.

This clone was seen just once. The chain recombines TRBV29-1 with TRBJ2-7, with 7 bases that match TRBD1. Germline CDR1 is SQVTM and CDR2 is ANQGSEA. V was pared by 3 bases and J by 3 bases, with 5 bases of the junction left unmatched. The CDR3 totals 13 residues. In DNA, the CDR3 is TGCAGCGTTGAGGGACAGACACACTACGAGCAGTACTTC. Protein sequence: CSVEGQTHYEQYF.

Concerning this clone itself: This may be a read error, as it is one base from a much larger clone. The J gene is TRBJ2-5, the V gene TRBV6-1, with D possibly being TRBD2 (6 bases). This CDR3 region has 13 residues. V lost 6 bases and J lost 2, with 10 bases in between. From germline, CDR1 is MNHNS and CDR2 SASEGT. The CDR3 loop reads CASRGTGQETQYF. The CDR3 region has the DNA TGTGCCAGCAGGGGGACTGGGCAAGAGACCCAGTACTTC.

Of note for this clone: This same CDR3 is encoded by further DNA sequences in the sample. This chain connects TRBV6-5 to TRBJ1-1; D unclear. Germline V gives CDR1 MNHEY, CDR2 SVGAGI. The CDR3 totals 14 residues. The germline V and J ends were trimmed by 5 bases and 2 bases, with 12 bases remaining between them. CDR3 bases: TGTGCCAGCAGTCGACGGACGGGCAACACTGAAGCTTTCTTT. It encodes CASSRRTGNTEAFF.

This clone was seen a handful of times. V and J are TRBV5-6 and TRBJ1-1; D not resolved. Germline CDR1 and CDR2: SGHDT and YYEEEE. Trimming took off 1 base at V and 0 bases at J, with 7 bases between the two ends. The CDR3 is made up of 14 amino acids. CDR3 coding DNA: TGTGCCAGCAGCTTGATGCAGATGAACACTGAAGCTTTCTTT. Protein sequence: CASSLMQMNTEAFF.

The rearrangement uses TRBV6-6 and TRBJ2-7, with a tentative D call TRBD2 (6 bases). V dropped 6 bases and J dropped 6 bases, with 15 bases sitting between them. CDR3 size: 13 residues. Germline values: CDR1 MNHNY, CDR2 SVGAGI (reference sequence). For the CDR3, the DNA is TGTGCCAGCAGAGAGACTAGTTTGGGCGAGCAGTACTTC. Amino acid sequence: CASRETSLGEQYF.

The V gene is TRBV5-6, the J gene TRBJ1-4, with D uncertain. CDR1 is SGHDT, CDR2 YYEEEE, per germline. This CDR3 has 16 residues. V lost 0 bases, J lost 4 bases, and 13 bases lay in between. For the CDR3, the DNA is TGTGCCAGCAGCTTGGGGCACGACATCTATAATGAAAAACTGTTTTTT. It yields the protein CASSLGHDIYNEKLFF. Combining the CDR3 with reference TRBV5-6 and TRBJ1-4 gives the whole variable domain DAGVTQSPTHLIKTRGQQVTLRCSPKSGHDTVSWYQQALGQGPQFIFQYYEEEERQRGNFPDRFSGHQFPNYSSELNVNALLLGDSALYLCASSLGHDIYNEKLFFGSGTQLSVL.

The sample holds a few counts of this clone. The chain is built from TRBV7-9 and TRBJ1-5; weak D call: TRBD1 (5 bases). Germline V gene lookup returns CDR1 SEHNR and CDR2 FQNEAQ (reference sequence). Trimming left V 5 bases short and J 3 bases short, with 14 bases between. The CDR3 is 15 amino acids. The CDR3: CASSLQGENNQPQHF. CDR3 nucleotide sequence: TGTGCCAGCAGCCTCCAAGGGGAGAACAATCAGCCCCAGCATTTT.

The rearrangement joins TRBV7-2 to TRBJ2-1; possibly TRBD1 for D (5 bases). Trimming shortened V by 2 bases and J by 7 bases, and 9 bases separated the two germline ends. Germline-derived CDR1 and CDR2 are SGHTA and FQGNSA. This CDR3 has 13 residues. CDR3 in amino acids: CASSLFRGNEQFF. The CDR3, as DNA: TGTGCCAGCAGCTTATTTAGGGGAAATGAGCAGTTCTTC.

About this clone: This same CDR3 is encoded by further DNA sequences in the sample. The CDR3 DNA sequence: TGTGCCAGCAGTTTAGGTGGGACAGGGAATTCACCCCTCCACTTT. Amino acids: CASSLGGTGNSPLHF. The gene calls are TRBV27 and TRBJ1-6; 9 bases fit TRBD1. The CDR3 extends over 15 amino acids. With 2 bases clipped from V and 7 bases from J, the junction kept 3 bases outside the gene matches. Germline-derived CDR1 and CDR2 are MNHEY and SMNVEV (reference sequence).

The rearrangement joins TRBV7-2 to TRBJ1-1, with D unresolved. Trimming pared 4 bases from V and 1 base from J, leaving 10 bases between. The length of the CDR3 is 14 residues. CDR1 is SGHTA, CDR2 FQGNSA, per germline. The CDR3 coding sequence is TGTGCCAGCAGCTCGTCCTTCTCGAACACTGAAGCTTTCTTT. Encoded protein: CASSSSFSNTEAFF.

The CDR3 coding sequence is TGCGCCAGCAGCTTGGTGCGGGAGGCCACAGATACGCAGTATTTT. It is translated as CASSLVREATDTQYF. The rearrangement links TRBV5-1 to TRBJ2-3, with 8 bases aligning to TRBD2. CDR3 size: 15 residues. CDR1 SGHRS and CDR2 YFSETQ come from the germline V gene. The junction had 2 bases not matched to a gene; V was cut back by 0 bases and J by 2 bases.

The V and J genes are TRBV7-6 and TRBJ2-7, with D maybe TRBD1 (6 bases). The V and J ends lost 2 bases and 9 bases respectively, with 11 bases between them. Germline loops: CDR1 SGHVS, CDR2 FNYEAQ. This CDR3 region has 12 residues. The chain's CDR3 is CASSLLQGLQYF. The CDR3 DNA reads TGTGCCAGCAGCTTACTTCAGGGGTTGCAGTACTTC.

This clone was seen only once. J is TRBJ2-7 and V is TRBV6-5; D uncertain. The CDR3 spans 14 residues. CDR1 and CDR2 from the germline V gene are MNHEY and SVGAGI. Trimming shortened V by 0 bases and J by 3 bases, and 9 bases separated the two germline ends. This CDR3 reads CASSYSITNYEQYF. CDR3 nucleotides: TGTGCCAGCAGTTACTCGATCACAAACTACGAGCAGTACTTC.

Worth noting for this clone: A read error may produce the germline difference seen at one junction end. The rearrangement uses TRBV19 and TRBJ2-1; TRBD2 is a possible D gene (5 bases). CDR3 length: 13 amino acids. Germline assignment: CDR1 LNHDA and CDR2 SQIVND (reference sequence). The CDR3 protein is CASSIDRGNEQFF. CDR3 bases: TGTGCCAGTAGCATAGATCGGGGCAATGAGCAGTTCTTC.

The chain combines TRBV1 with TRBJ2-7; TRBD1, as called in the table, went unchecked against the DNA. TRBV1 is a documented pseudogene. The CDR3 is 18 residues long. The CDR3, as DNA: TGCACCAGCAGCCAACGAACCGGTGACAGGGGGCTTCCCTACGAGCAGTACTTC. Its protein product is CTSSQRTGDRGLPYEQYF.